Included here is one TCR beta chain sequence, with context. The germline CDR1 and CDR2 sequences are MNHNS and SASEGT. V shed 2 bases and J shed 5 bases, with 10 bases lying between them. The CDR3 covers 14 residues. This sample was taken from a study of blood T cell repertoires in COVID-19. Whole-study context: From the United States, Italy and Spain came samples of acute and convalescent COVID-19.

Under the authors' procedure: Amplified reference gene primers provided the basis for estimating nucleated cell counts. The repertoire was sequenced with immunoSEQ multiplex PCR; TCRdb's copy has only in-frame clones and lacks some. V and J calls plus clone size are reproduced from that table; the DNA served to infer D and trimming. The sample yields fewer than 250,000 clones, roughly four fifths seen once. Clinical history reported by participants formed the basis on which cohorts were assigned. In the 2 weeks before study entry, exposed participants met a COVID-19 case, which was PCR-confirmed or clinician-diagnosed.

Sequencing was performed on PBMCs or T cells enriched from blood (not recorded which). The sequence was collected from a woman in her fifties or sixties who had been exposed to COVID-19. This chain links TRBV6-1 with TRBJ1-5; D gene unclear. CDR3 protein: CASSEMGGDQPQHF. The CDR3 DNA follows: TGTGCCAGCAGTGAAATGGGAGGAGATCAGCCCCAGCATTTT.